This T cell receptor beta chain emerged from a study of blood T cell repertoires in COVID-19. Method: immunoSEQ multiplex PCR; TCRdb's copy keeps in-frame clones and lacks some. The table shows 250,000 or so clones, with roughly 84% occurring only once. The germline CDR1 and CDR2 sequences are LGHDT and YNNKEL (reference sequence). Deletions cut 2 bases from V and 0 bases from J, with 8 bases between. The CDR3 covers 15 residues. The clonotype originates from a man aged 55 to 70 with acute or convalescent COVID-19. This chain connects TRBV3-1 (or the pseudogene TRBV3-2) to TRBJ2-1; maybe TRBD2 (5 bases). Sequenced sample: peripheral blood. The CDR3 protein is CASSQTGSSYNEQFF. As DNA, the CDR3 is TGTGCCAGCAGCCAAACGGGGAGCTCCTACAATGAGCAGTTCTTC.